This T cell receptor (beta chain) was found in a study of shared clonotypes between healthy human individuals. Produced via immunoSEQ multiplex PCR; TCRdb's table is partial and in-frame only. The sample consists of 2,500,000 or so clones, 90% to 95% of them appearing once. The germline CDR1 and CDR2 sequences are MNHEY and SVGAGI. This CDR3 has 15 residues. V lost 5 bases and J lost 4, with 12 bases in between. V usage is TRBV6-5 and J usage is TRBJ2-6; D possibly corresponds to TRBD2 (6 bases). The TCR sequence derives from a man between 18 and 35 years old in good health. Some clones in this sample may be carry-over from other donors' samples. Sample: naive CD4+ T cells from PBMCs. Sample subset: CD45RA+ positively selected. CDR3 loop: CASSLGEAGANVLTF. CDR3 coding DNA: TGTGCCAGCAGTCTGGGGGAGGCCGGGGCCAACGTCCTGACTTTC.